This record concerns one T cell receptor beta chain sequence. The antigen remains undetermined. The sample belongs to a study of T cell repertoires in cytomegalovirus infection. Whole-study context: From public TCR beta signatures came an indication of both CMV infection and matching HLA type. Findings of the study overall: Pooled public TCR beta family frequency picked out CMV carriers with the relevant HLA.

MiXCR, run by TCRdb on the reads, gives a single entry per CDR3 protein. Of 310,000 or so distinct CDR3 sequences listed, 9.6% were seen once; the top ten hold less than 3%. The TCR originated in a human donor in good health (CMV status not recorded). Some clones in this sample may be carry-over from other donors' samples. Sequences were obtained from PBMCs.

CDR3 bases: TGTGCCAGCGGCTACGGGACAGGGTTCTCCGGGGAGCTGTTTTTT. Translation gives CASGYGTGFSGELFF. The chain recombines TRBV7-9 with TRBJ2-2, with 9 bases matching TRBD1. V gave up 8 bases and J gave up 6 bases; unmatched junction bases: 10. Germline V gene lookup returns CDR1 SEHNR and CDR2 FQNEAQ (reference sequence). The CDR3 sequence is 15 residues long. Filled out from reference TRBV7-9 and TRBJ2-2, the complete variable domain reads DTGVSQNPRHKITKRGQNVTFRCDPISEHNRLYWYRQTLGQGPEFLTYFQNEAQLEKSRLLSDRFSAERPKGSFSTLEIQRTEQGDSAMYLCASGYGTGFSGELFFGEGSRLTVL.